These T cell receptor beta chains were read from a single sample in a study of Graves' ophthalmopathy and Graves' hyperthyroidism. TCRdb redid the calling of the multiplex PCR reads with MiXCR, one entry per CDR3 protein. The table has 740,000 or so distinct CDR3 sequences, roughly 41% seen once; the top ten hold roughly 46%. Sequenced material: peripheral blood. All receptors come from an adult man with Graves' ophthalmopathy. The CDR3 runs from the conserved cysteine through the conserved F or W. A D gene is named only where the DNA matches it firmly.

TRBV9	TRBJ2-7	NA	CASSLIGVSYEQYF
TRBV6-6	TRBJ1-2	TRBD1	CASINRGFSNYGYTF
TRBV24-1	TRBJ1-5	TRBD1	CATARGQRETQHF
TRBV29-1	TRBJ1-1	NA	CSVARLGNTEAFF
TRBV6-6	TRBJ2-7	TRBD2	CASSYFGRTYEQYF
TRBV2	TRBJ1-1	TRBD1	CVSSLNRGRSTEAFF
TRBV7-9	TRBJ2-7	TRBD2	CASSLLAGSSYEQYF
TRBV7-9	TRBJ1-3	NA	CASNRRNTIYF
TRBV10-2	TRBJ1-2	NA	CASSQGSGYTF
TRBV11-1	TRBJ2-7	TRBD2	CASSLARTSGRYEQYF
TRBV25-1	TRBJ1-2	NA	CASSSPGSDPVIGGYTF
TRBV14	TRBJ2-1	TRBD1	CASSRMTGDNEQFF
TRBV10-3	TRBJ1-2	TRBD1	CASSYLRGRNGYTF
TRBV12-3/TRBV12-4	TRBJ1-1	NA	CASSLGGPSNTEAFF
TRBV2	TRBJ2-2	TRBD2	CASQRENTGELFF
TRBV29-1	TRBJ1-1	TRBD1	CSVRQGDTEAFF